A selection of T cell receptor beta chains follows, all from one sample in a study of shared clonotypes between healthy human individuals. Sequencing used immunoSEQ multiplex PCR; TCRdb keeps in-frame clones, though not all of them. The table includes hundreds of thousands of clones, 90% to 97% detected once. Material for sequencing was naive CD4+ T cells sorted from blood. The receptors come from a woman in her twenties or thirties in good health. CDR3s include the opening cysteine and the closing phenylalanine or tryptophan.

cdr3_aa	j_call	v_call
CASSLSSAKNIQYF	TRBJ2-4	TRBV7-2
CASRRALASHLRSVTEAFF	TRBJ1-1	TRBV27
CASSHPGLAGEGGELFF	TRBJ2-2	TRBV28
CSVEQETQYF	TRBJ2-5	TRBV20-1
CASSLVGGNYNEQFF	TRBJ2-1	TRBV7-2
CASSLGEAGANVLTF	TRBJ2-6	TRBV5-1
CASSSYRERNTIYF	TRBJ1-3	TRBV27
CASSYPGLAYEQYF	TRBJ2-7	TRBV28
CASSRQPNYGYTF	TRBJ1-2	TRBV28
CASSLGGSINTIYF	TRBJ1-3	TRBV11-2
CASSPGLSPGYNEQFF	TRBJ2-1	TRBV2
CATSRDRDWGYEQYF	TRBJ2-7	TRBV15
CASSIRHQNTEAFF	TRBJ1-1	TRBV19
CASSPQWIPGELFF	TRBJ2-2	TRBV4-1
CASSYDRAQETQYF	TRBJ2-5	TRBV5-6
CASAGRRLGEQYF	TRBJ2-7	TRBV19
CASSPPGTGYEQYF	TRBJ2-7	TRBV7-9
CASSKIGTSGSYGGELFF	TRBJ2-2	TRBV4-2
CASSLGQPTYEQYF	TRBJ2-7	TRBV5-6
CASSEDGSRHEQYF	TRBJ2-7	TRBV2
CASSRLRQGAAQPQHF	TRBJ1-5	TRBV4-1
CASNPTSGLEDTQYF	TRBJ2-3	TRBV28
CASSPQGSDFVGELFF	TRBJ2-2	TRBV5-6
CASSQRLLAGATDTQYF	TRBJ2-3	TRBV4-3
CASSPGLAGVNTGELFF	TRBJ2-2	TRBV7-6
CASTTPTSVYEQYF	.	TRBV7-9
CASSLPRGVSYEQYF	TRBJ2-7	TRBV27
CASSPGVAGGFEQYF	TRBJ2-7	TRBV18
CASMQLGAEAFF	TRBJ1-1	TRBV28
CASSTLAANTGELFF	TRBJ2-2	TRBV27
CASSRDSINEKLFF	TRBJ1-4	TRBV9
CASSLQGSYEQYF	TRBJ2-7	TRBV5-6
CASSQEGKGTGELFF	TRBJ2-2	TRBV4-1
CASRETGGGGYTF	TRBJ1-2	TRBV6-1
CASTYTGLQAFF	TRBJ1-1	TRBV6-1
CASSLVAGGPYEQYF	TRBJ2-7	TRBV5-1
CASRPGGWDTEAFF	TRBJ1-1	TRBV28
CASSDMVPSYEQYF	TRBJ2-7	TRBV28
CASRIGDEQYF	TRBJ2-7	TRBV28
CASSQARGTEAFF	TRBJ1-1	TRBV4-1
CASSYSIGDSYEQYF	TRBJ2-7	TRBV6-5
CASSSKSRGKLFF	TRBJ1-4	TRBV6-5